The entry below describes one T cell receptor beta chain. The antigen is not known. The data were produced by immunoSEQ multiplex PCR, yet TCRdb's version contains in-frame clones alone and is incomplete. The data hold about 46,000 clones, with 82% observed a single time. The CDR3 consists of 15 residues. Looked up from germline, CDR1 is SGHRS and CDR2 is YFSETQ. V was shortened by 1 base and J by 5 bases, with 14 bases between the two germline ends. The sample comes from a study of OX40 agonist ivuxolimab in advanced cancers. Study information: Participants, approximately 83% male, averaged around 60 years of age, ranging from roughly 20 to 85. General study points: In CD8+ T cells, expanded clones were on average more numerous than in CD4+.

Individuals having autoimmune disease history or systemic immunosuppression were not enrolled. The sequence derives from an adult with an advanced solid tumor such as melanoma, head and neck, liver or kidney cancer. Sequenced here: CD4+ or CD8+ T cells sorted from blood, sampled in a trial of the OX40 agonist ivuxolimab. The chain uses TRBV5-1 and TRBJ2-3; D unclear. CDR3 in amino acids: CASSLQGLGGDTQYF. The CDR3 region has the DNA TGCGCCAGCAGCTTGCAAGGGTTAGGTGGAGATACGCAGTATTTT.